This T cell receptor (beta chain) was identified in a study of blood T cell repertoires in COVID-19. In the study overall: Specimens from acute and convalescent COVID-19 originated in the United States, Italy and Spain.

CDR1 SGHTS and CDR2 YDEGEE come from the germline V gene. The CDR3 covers 17 residues. V lost 4 bases to trimming and J lost 1 base; unmatched junction nucleotides: 10. This table comes from immunoSEQ multiplex PCR, and its TCRdb copy is limited to in-frame clones, with some not included. The data contain some 390,000 clones, 80% to 90% of them singletons. This TCR was sampled from a woman aged 55-70 years with COVID-19, enrolled during active disease. This chain connects TRBV5-8 to TRBJ1-1, with 10 positions matching TRBD1. The sequencing input was peripheral blood. The CDR3 DNA reads as TGTGCCAGCAGCCGAGGGACAGGGGCCATCTCGAACACTGAAGCTTTCTTT. It encodes CASSRGTGAISNTEAFF.